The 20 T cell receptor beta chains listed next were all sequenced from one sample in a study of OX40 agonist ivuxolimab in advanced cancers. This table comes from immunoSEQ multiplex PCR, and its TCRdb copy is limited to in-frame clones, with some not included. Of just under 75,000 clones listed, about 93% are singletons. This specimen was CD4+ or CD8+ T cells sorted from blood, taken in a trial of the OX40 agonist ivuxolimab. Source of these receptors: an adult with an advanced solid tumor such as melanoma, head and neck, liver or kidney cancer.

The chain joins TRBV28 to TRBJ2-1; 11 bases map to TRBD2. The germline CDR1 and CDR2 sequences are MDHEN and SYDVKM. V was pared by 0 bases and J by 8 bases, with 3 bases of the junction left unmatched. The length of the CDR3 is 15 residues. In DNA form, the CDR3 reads TGTGCCAGCAGTTTATGGACTAGCGGGATGGATGAGCAGTTCTTC. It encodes CASSLWTSGMDEQFF.

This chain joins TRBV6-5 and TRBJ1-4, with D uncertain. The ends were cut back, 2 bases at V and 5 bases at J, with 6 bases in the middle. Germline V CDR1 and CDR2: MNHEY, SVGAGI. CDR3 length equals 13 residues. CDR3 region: CASSYETNEKLFF. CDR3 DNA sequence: TGTGCCAGCAGTTACGAGACCAATGAAAAACTGTTTTTT.

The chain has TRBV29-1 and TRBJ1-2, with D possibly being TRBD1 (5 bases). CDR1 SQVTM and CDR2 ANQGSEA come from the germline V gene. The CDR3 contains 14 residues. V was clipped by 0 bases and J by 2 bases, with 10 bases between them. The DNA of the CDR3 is TGCAGCGTTGAAGATCTGGCAGGGAACTATGGCTACACCTTC. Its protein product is CSVEDLAGNYGYTF.

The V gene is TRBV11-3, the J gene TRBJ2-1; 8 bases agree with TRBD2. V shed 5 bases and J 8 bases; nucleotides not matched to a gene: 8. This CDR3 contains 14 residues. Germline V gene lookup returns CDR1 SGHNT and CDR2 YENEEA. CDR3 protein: CASSPGGPSDEQFF. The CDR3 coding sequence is TGTGCCAGCAGCCCGGGAGGGCCGTCGGATGAGCAGTTCTTC.

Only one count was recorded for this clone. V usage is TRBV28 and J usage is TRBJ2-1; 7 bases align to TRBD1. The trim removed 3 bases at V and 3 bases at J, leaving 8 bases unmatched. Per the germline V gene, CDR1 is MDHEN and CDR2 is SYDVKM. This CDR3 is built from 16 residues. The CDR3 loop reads CASSFLSGGIYNEQFF. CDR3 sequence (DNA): TGTGCCAGCAGTTTTTTATCAGGGGGAATCTACAATGAGCAGTTCTTC.

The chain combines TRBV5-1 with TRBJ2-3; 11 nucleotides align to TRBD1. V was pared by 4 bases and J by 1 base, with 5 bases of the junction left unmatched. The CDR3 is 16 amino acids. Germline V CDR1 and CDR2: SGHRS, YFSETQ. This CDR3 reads CASSNGQGAGTDTQYF. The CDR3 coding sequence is TGCGCCAGCAGCAACGGACAGGGGGCTGGCACAGATACGCAGTATTTT.

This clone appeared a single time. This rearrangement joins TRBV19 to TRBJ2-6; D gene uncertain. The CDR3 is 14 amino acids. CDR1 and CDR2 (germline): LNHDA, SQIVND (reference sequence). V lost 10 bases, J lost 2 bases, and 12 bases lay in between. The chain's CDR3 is CATEFGTGANVLTF. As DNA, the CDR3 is TGTGCCACCGAATTTGGCACTGGGGCCAACGTCCTGACTTTC.

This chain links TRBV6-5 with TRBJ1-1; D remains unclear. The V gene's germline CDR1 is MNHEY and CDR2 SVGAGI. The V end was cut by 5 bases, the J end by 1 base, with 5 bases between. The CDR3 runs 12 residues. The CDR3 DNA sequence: TGTGCCAGCAGTGAAAGGAACACTGAAGCTTTCTTT. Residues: CASSERNTEAFF.

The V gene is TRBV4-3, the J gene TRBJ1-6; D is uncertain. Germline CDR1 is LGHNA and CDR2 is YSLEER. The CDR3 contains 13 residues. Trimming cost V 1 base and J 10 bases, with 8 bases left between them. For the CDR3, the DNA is TGCGCCAGCAGCCAAGGGGTTGGGTCACCCCTCCACTTT. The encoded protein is CASSQGVGSPLHF.

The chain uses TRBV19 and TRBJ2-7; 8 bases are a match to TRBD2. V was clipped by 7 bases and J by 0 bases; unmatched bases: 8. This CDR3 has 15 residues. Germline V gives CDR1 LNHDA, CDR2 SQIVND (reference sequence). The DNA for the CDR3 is TGTGCCAGTACCCTGGGACTAGGACTCTCCTACGAGCAGTACTTC. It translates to CASTLGLGLSYEQYF. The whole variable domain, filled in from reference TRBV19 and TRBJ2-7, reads DGGITQSPKYLFRKEGQNVTLSCEQNLNHDAMYWYRQDPGQGLRLIYYSQIVNDFQKGDIAEGYSVSREKKESFPLTVTSAQKNPTAFYLCASTLGLGLSYEQYFGPGTRLTVT.

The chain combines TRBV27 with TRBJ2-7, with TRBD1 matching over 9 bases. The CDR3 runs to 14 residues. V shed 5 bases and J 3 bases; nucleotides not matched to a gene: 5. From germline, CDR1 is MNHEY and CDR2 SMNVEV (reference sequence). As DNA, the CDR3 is TGTGCCAGCAGTACGACAGGGGGAAACTACGAGCAGTACTTC. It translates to CASSTTGGNYEQYF.

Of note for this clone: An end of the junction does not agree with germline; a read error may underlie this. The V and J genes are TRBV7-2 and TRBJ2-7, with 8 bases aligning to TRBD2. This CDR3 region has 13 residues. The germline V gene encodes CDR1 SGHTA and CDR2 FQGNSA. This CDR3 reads CASSSGGAGSPHF. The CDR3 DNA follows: TGTGCCAGCAGCTCCGGGGGGGCGGGTAGTCCGCACTTC.

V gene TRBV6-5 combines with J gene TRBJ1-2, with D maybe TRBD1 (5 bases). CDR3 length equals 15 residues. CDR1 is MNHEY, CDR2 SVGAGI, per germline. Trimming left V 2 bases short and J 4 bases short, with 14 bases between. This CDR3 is CASSYASERGYGYTF. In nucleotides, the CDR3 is TGTGCCAGCAGTTACGCCTCCGAGAGGGGCTATGGCTACACCTTC.

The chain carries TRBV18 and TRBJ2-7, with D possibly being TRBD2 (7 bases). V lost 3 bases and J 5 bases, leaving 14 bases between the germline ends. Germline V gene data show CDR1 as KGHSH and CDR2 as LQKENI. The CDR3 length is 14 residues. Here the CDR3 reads CASSPPGGWNEQYF. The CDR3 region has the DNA TGTGCCAGCTCACCTCCGGGGGGCTGGAACGAGCAGTACTTC.

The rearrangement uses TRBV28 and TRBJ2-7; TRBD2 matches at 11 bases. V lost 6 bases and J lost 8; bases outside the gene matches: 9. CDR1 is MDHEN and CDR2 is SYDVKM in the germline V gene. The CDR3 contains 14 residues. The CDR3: CASRTGTSGRQQYF. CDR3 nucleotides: TGTGCCAGCAGAACCGGGACTAGCGGTCGTCAGCAGTACTTC.

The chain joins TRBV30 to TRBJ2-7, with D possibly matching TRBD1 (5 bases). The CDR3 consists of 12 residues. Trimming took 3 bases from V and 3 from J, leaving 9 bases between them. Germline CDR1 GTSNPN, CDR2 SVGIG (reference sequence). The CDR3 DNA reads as TGTGCCTGGAGGTCCGACAGCTACGAGCAGTACTTC. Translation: CAWRSDSYEQYF.

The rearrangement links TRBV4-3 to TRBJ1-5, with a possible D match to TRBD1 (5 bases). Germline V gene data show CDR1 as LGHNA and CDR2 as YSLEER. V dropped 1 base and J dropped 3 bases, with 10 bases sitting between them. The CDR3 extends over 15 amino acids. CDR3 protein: CASSQANRPNQPQHF. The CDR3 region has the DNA TGCGCCAGCAGCCAAGCGAACAGGCCCAATCAGCCCCAGCATTTT.

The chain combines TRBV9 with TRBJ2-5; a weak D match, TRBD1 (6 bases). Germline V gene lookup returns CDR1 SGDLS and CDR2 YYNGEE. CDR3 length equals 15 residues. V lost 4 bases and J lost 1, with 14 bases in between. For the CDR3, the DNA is TGTGCCAGCAGCACCCTGGGGGCCTCCCAAGAGACCCAGTACTTC. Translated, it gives CASSTLGASQETQYF.

CDR3 region: CASSVGTSGSSTGELFF. CDR3 sequence (DNA): TGTGCCAGCAGCGTAGGGACTAGCGGGAGCTCGACCGGGGAGCTGTTTTTT. The chain uses TRBV9 and TRBJ2-2; TRBD2 matches 13 bases. V shed 0 bases and J 5 bases; nucleotides not matched to a gene: 4. The CDR3 contains 17 residues. Per the germline V gene, CDR1 is SGDLS and CDR2 is YYNGEE. Together with reference TRBV9 and TRBJ2-2, the CDR3 gives the full variable domain: DSGVTQTPKHLITATGQRVTLRCSPRSGDLSVYWYQQSLDQGLQFLIQYYNGEERAKGNILERFSAQQFPDLHSELNLSSLELGDSALYFCASSVGTSGSSTGELFFGEGSRLTVL.

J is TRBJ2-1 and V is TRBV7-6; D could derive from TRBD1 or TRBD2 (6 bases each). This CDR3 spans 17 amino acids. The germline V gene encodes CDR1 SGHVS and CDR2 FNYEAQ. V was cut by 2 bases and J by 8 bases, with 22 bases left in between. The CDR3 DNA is TGTGCCAGCAGCTTATGGGGGGCTAGCGCCCAGGGCTATGAGCAGTTCTTC. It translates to CASSLWGASAQGYEQFF. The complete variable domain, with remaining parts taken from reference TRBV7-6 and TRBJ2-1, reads GAGVSQSPRYKVTKRGQDVALRCDPISGHVSLYWYRQALGQGPEFLTYFNYEAQQDKSGLPNDRFSAERPEGSISTLTIQRTEQRDSAMYRCASSLWGASAQGYEQFFGPGTRLTVL.